Presented here are 25 T cell receptor beta chains from one specimen sequenced in a study of Tregs in tolerant kidney transplant recipients. Here immunoSEQ multiplex PCR was the method, and the copy in TCRdb shows in-frame clones only, minus some. The sample lists 80,000 to 90,000 clones, 85% to 95% occurring once. The sample was CD8+ T cells from blood. These receptors all stem from a human donor in good health.

The rearrangement joins TRBV6-5 to TRBJ2-5; TRBD2 agrees at 13 bases. Germline V gene sequence: CDR1 MNHEY, CDR2 SVGAGI. This CDR3 contains 16 residues. V lost 2 bases and J lost 9; bases outside the gene matches: 9. As DNA, the CDR3 is TGTGCCAGCAGTTACGCGTCCCCACTAGCGGGAGGGTCCCAGTACTTC. Translated: CASSYASPLAGGSQYF.

The J gene is TRBJ2-1, the V gene TRBV27; 15 bases are a match to TRBD2. Germline V gene sequence: CDR1 MNHEY, CDR2 SMNVEV (reference sequence). The CDR3 is 17 residues long. The J segment lost 4 bases and the V segment lost 5 bases, leaving 6 bases of the junction unmatched. CDR3 coding DNA: TGTGCCAGCAGTCCCGGGACTAGCGGGAGGCTGTACAATGAGCAGTTCTTC. Translating it yields CASSPGTSGRLYNEQFF.

The J gene is TRBJ1-1, the V gene TRBV30; D is ambiguous. This CDR3 is built from 11 residues. Trimming pared 2 bases from V and 4 bases from J, leaving 5 bases between. CDR1 is GTSNPN and CDR2 is SVGIG in the germline V gene (reference sequence). The CDR3 region has the DNA TGTGCCTGGAGTCCGCTCACTGAAGCTTTCTTT. Protein product: CAWSPLTEAFF. The full variable domain, its missing parts supplied by reference TRBV30 and TRBJ1-1, is SQTIHQWPATLVQPVGSPLSLECTVEGTSNPNLYWYRQAAGRGLQLLFYSVGIGQISSEVPQNLSASRPQDRQFILSSKKLLLSDSGFYLCAWSPLTEAFFGQGTRLTVV.

This clone was seen a few times. The gene calls are TRBV27 and TRBJ2-3; D tentatively reads TRBD1 or TRBD2 (6 bases each). The CDR3 spans 14 residues. Per germline, CDR1 MNHEY and CDR2 SMNVEV (reference sequence). V was clipped by 3 bases and J by 2 bases, with 9 bases between them. The CDR3 here is CASSFWGATDTQYF. The CDR3 DNA sequence: TGTGCCAGCAGTTTTTGGGGGGCCACAGATACGCAGTATTTT.

The J gene is TRBJ1-1, the V gene TRBV5-4, with TRBD1 matching 12 bases. CDR1 and CDR2 (germline): SGHNT, YYREEE (reference sequence). V lost 4 bases to trimming and J lost 0 bases; unmatched junction nucleotides: 7. This CDR3 comprises 17 residues. Written as DNA, the CDR3 is TGTGCCAGCAGCGGGGGGACAGGGGGCGCCATGAACACTGAAGCTTTCTTT. Translation: CASSGGTGGAMNTEAFF. The full variable domain, in which reference TRBV5-4 and TRBJ1-1 provide the parts outside the CDR3, is ETGVTQSPTHLIKTRGQQVTLRCSSQSGHNTVSWYQQALGQGPQFIFQYYREEENGRGNFPPRFSGLQFPNYSSELNVNALELDDSALYLCASSGGTGGAMNTEAFFGQGTRLTVV.

The V and J genes are TRBV11-3 and TRBJ2-1; D unclear. V lost 2 bases and J 7 bases, leaving 6 bases between the germline ends. The CDR3 is 12 amino acids. The germline gives CDR1 SGHNT, CDR2 YENEEA. The CDR3 sequence is CASSLFGNEQFF. Here the CDR3 DNA reads TGTGCCAGCAGCTTATTTGGGAATGAGCAGTTCTTC.

V is TRBV20-1 and J is TRBJ2-2; D remains unclear. Germline values: CDR1 DFQATT, CDR2 SNEGSKA (reference sequence). There are 11 residues in the CDR3. CDR3 region: CGGRNTGELFF. The CDR3 DNA follows: TGCGGTGGACGGAACACCGGGGAGCTGTTTTTT.

This chain uses TRBV9 with TRBJ2-2; 11 nucleotides match TRBD2. With 0 bases clipped from V and 7 bases from J, the junction kept 2 bases outside the gene matches. The V gene's germline CDR1 is SGDLS and CDR2 YYNGEE. The CDR3 covers 15 residues. The CDR3 spells CASSVGGLADGELFF. CDR3 DNA: TGTGCCAGCAGCGTAGGGGGACTAGCGGACGGGGAGCTGTTTTTT.

The chain links TRBV4-1 to TRBJ1-3; D unclear. V was cut by 3 bases and J by 4 bases, with 13 bases left in between. Germline CDR1 reads MGHRA; CDR2 reads YSYEKL. CDR3 length: 15 amino acids. The CDR3 DNA reads TGCGCCAGCAGCCACGAGCCCTCAAGAGGAAACACCATATATTTT. Protein sequence: CASSHEPSRGNTIYF.

The rearrangement joins TRBV11-2 to TRBJ2-1; 7 bases map to TRBD2. There are 14 residues in the CDR3. Germline CDR1 and CDR2: SGHAT and FQNNGV. Trimming at V came to 7 bases and at J to 3 bases, leaving 6 bases not matched to a gene. The CDR3 nucleotides are TGTGCCAGCACCCCGTGGGGGGGCTACAATGAGCAGTTCTTC. Amino acids: CASTPWGGYNEQFF.

The chain employs TRBV27 and TRBJ2-7; 8 nucleotides match TRBD2. With 7 bases clipped from V and 9 bases from J, the junction kept 5 bases outside the gene matches. Germline CDR1 and CDR2: MNHEY and SMNVEV (reference sequence). This CDR3 is 11 amino acids long. CDR3 sequence: CASTTGGRQYF. Written as DNA, the CDR3 is TGTGCCAGCACCACGGGAGGGAGGCAGTACTTC.

J is TRBJ1-1 and V is TRBV9; a weak D match, TRBD1 (5 bases). Germline-derived CDR1 and CDR2 are SGDLS and YYNGEE. The CDR3 has 12 residues. With 4 bases removed from V and 9 bases from J, the gap between germline ends came to 13 bases. CDR3 sequence: CASSTDRNKAFF. The CDR3 nucleotides read TGTGCCAGCAGCACAGACAGAAATAAAGCTTTCTTT.

The V gene is TRBV19, the J gene TRBJ2-1; 8 bases align to TRBD1. Germline V gives CDR1 LNHDA, CDR2 SQIVND (reference sequence). Trimming cost V 6 bases and J 3 bases; bases outside gene matches: 19. This CDR3 has 19 residues. The CDR3 loop reads CASSSRGLDNNGIYNEQFF. DNA of the CDR3: TGTGCCAGTAGCTCCAGGGGGCTCGACAACAATGGCATCTACAATGAGCAGTTCTTC.

V is TRBV2 and J is TRBJ1-4; D unclear. V was clipped by 4 bases and J by 6 bases, with 18 bases between them. Germline CDR1 SNHLY, CDR2 FYNNEI. The CDR3 has 16 amino acids. The CDR3 sequence: CASSALIGVVDEKLFF. The CDR3 DNA is TGTGCCAGCAGTGCTCTTATCGGGGTAGTTGATGAAAAACTGTTTTTT. Full variable domain (rest looked up from reference TRBV2 and TRBJ1-4): EPEVTQTPSHQVTQMGQEVILRCVPISNHLYFYWYRQILGQKVEFLVSFYNNEISEKSEIFDDQFSVERPDGSNFTLKIRSTKLEDSAMYFCASSALIGVVDEKLFFGSGTQLSVL.

The V call is TRBV11-2, the J call TRBJ1-1, with D perhaps TRBD1 (6 bases). The CDR3 extends over 13 amino acids. Between the trimmed V and J ends, which lost 5 bases and 1 base, there was a span of 8 bases. Germline-derived CDR1 and CDR2 are SGHAT and FQNNGV. CDR3: CASSPRGNTEAFF. The CDR3 DNA reads as TGTGCCAGCAGCCCCAGGGGGAACACTGAAGCTTTCTTT.

This chain connects TRBV6-1 to TRBJ2-1; tentatively, D is TRBD2 (7 bases). The V end lost 4 bases, the J end lost 5 bases, and 15 bases lay between the germline ends. Looked up from germline, CDR1 is MNHNS and CDR2 is SASEGT. The CDR3 covers 15 residues. The CDR3 DNA is TGTGCCAGCAGTGTGGGGAAGGGGGGGAACAATGAGCAGTTCTTC. It yields the protein CASSVGKGGNNEQFF.

The V and J genes are TRBV7-9 and TRBJ2-1; TRBD2 is a possible D gene (5 bases). This CDR3 is 16 amino acids long. Trimming stripped 5 bases from V and 0 bases from J, with 14 bases between. Germline-derived CDR1 and CDR2 are SEHNR and FQNEAQ (reference sequence). This CDR3 reads CASSPRTLSSYNEQFF. In nucleotides, the CDR3 is TGTGCCAGCAGCCCTCGGACTCTCAGCTCCTACAATGAGCAGTTCTTC.

This sequence joins TRBV4-1 and TRBJ2-1; 11 bases line up with TRBD2. The CDR3 length is 17 residues. V gave up 3 bases and J gave up 1 base; unmatched junction bases: 5. Germline CDR1 and CDR2: MGHRA and YSYEKL. This chain's CDR3 is CASSQVSGGASYNEQFF. The CDR3 nucleotides read TGCGCCAGCAGCCAGGTTAGCGGGGGGGCTTCCTACAATGAGCAGTTCTTC.

The table lists this clone with a count of one. The chain uses TRBV6-1 and TRBJ1-5; D perhaps matches TRBD1 (6 bases). Between the trimmed V and J ends, which lost 4 bases and 4 bases, there was a span of 17 bases. CDR1 and CDR2 (germline): MNHNS, SASEGT. The CDR3 contains 16 residues. The CDR3 region is CASSGLVDRTNQPQHF. The DNA of the CDR3 is TGTGCCAGCAGTGGCTTAGTGGACAGAACTAATCAGCCCCAGCATTTT.

J is TRBJ1-2 and V is TRBV5-1, with no clear D. The CDR3 runs to 14 residues. Germline-derived CDR1 and CDR2 are SGHRS and YFSETQ. V lost 0 bases, J lost 7 bases, and 13 bases lay in between. The CDR3 region has the DNA TGCGCCAGCAGCTTGGAAGGAGGGATAAGTGGCTACACCTTC. It encodes CASSLEGGISGYTF. Together with reference TRBV5-1 and TRBJ1-2, the CDR3 gives the full variable domain: KAGVTQTPRYLIKTRGQQVTLSCSPISGHRSVSWYQQTPGQGLQFLFEYFSETQRNKGNFPGRFSGRQFSNSRSEMNVSTLELGDSALYLCASSLEGGISGYTFGSGTRLTVV.

The chain recombines TRBV6-6 with TRBJ2-7; D gene ambiguous. This CDR3 is 11 amino acids long. Germline CDR1 MNHNY, CDR2 SVGAGI (reference sequence). With 10 bases removed from V and 0 bases from J, the gap between germline ends came to 7 bases. The DNA for the CDR3 is TGTGCCACCGGGTCCTCCTACGAGCAGTACTTC. Residues: CATGSSYEQYF.

This clone occurred once. The genes are TRBV27 and TRBJ1-3; 7 nucleotides match TRBD1. Germline V gives CDR1 MNHEY, CDR2 SMNVEV (reference sequence). J lost 1 base, V lost 3 bases, and 3 bases had no gene match. The CDR3 is 15 residues long. The CDR3 is CASSFGRGSGNTIYF. CDR3 in DNA: TGTGCCAGCAGTTTTGGCAGGGGGTCTGGAAACACCATATATTTT.

The chain joins TRBV5-6 to TRBJ2-7; 10 bases match TRBD2. J lost 3 bases, V lost 4 bases, and 13 bases had no gene match. CDR1 and CDR2 from the germline V gene are SGHDT and YYEEEE. The CDR3 extends over 17 amino acids. The CDR3 protein is CASSPSPLAGVFYEQYF. CDR3 DNA: TGTGCCAGCAGCCCTTCGCCCCTAGCGGGAGTATTCTACGAGCAGTACTTC.

This chain joins TRBV5-4 and TRBJ2-5, with unresolved D. CDR1 and CDR2 from the germline V gene are SGHNT and YYREEE (reference sequence). Trimming cost V 3 bases and J 5 bases, with 5 bases left between them. The CDR3 contains 11 residues. Here the CDR3 DNA reads TGTGCCAGCAGCTCAAGGGAGACCCAGTACTTC. Protein product: CASSSRETQYF.

This clone has just a few counts. V is TRBV6-5 and J is TRBJ2-1; TRBD2 agrees at 8 bases. The CDR3 covers 14 residues. V shed 10 bases and J 8 bases; nucleotides not matched to a gene: 13. Germline-derived CDR1 and CDR2 are MNHEY and SVGAGI. CDR3 sequence: CATRRGGARDEQFF. Here the CDR3 DNA reads TGTGCCACCCGCCGGGGGGGGGCGAGGGATGAGCAGTTCTTC.